These 4 T cell receptor beta chains were all obtained from the same sample, sequenced in a study (TCRdb year 2016). Library preparation was by RT-PCR. Sequencing instrument: Illumina MiSeq. TCRdb reanalyzed the raw reads on its own, using fastp at Q25 for trimming and MiXCR for clone calling, and kept in-frame beta chains. Rows merge per CDR3 protein into single entries with the most common DNA and genes. Counted in this sample were about 700,000 distinct CDR3 sequences; 14% of them appeared once. The ten largest clonotypes hold 3.6% of the sample. Specimen: memory CD4+ T cells from blood. The receptors here all came from a female donor in good health, serving as a healthy control.

This clonotype was seen only a few times. The chain is built from TRBV7-2 and TRBJ2-1, with TRBD2 identical over 7 bases. Germline assignment: CDR1 SGHTA and CDR2 FQGNSA. With 5 bases clipped from V and 6 bases from J, the junction kept 19 bases outside the gene matches. This CDR3 contains 18 residues. The CDR3 sequence: CASSNSLVGGGDPNEQFF. Written as DNA, the CDR3 is TGTGCCAGCAGCAACTCCTTAGTAGGCGGGGGTGATCCCAATGAGCAGTTCTTC.

The chain is built from TRBV14 and TRBJ2-7; no clear D gene. The CDR3 has 12 amino acids. CDR1 and CDR2 (germline): SGHDN, FVKESK. The V gene lost 3 bases and the J gene lost 6 bases, with 9 bases spanning the gap. In DNA, the CDR3 is TGTGCCAGCAGCCAGAACCTTTTCGAGCAGTACTTC. It is translated as CASSQNLFEQYF. The full variable domain, its missing parts supplied by reference TRBV14 and TRBJ2-7, is EAGVTQFPSHSVIEKGQTVTLRCDPISGHDNLYWYRRVMGKEIKFLLHFVKESKQDESGMPNNRFLAERTGGTYSTLKVQPAELEDSGVYFCASSQNLFEQYFGPGTRLTVT.

The V and J genes are TRBV7-2 and TRBJ2-7; tentative D call: TRBD2 (6 bases). The CDR3 has 15 amino acids. Germline V gene data show CDR1 as SGHTA and CDR2 as FQGNSA. The germline V and J ends were trimmed by 2 bases and 0 bases, with 11 bases remaining between them. Written as DNA, the CDR3 is TGTGCCAGCAGCTTATCGGCGGGGAACTCCTACGAGCAGTACTTC. This translates into CASSLSAGNSYEQYF.

This clonotype has a handful of counts. This chain uses TRBV20-1 with TRBJ2-3; a weak D match, TRBD2 (5 bases). The germline V gene encodes CDR1 DFQATT and CDR2 SNEGSKA (reference sequence). Trimming removed 4 bases at V and 0 bases at J, with 11 bases between. The CDR3 length is 14 residues. The CDR3, as DNA: TGCAGTGCTATAGGACTCAGTAGCACAGATACGCAGTATTTT. Residues: CSAIGLSSTDTQYF.